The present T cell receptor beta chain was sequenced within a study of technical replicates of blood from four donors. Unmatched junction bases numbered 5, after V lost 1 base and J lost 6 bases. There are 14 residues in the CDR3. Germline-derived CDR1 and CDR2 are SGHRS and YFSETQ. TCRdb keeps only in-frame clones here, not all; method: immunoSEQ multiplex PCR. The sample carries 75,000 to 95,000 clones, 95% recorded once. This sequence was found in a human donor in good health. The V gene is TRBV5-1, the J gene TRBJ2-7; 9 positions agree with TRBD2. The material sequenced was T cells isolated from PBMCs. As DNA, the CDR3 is TGCGCCAGCAGCTTGCTAGCGGGGCCGGGCGAGCAGTACTTC. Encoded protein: CASSLLAGPGEQYF. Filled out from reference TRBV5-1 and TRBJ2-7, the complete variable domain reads KAGVTQTPRYLIKTRGQQVTLSCSPISGHRSVSWYQQTPGQGLQFLFEYFSETQRNKGNFPGRFSGRQFSNSRSEMNVSTLELGDSALYLCASSLLAGPGEQYFGPGTRLTVT.